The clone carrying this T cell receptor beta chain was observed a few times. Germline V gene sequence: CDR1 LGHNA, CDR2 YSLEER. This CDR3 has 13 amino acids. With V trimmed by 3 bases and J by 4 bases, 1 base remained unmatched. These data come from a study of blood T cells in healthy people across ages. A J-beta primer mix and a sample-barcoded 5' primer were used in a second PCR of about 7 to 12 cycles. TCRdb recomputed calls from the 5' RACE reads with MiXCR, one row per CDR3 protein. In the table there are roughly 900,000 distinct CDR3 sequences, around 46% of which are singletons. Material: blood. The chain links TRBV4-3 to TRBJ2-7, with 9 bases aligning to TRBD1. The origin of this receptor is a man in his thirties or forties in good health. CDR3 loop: CASSHDRGYEQYF. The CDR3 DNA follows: TGCGCCAGCAGCCATGACAGGGGGTACGAGCAGTACTTC.